This TCR beta chain appears in the sequencing data of a study of post-analysis software for immune sequencing data. This CDR3 is built from 15 residues. V trimming: 0 bases; J trimming: 2 bases; junction bases outside the gene matches: 3. Per the germline V gene, CDR1 is SGHKS and CDR2 is YYEKEE (reference sequence). Concerning this clonotype: Its specificity is unknown.

Built from TCR beta cDNA, the libraries had unique molecular identifiers in them. One entry per CDR3 protein, called by TCRdb with MiXCR from the PCR reads. The data contain about 540,000 distinct CDR3 sequences, around a third of them singletons. The study's findings and limits: Co-batched samples clustered tightly together by F measure. About five TRBV segments (TRBV5-6, TRBV5-1 and TRBV20-1 among them) occurred more frequently in patients than in controls. The study found significantly lower normalized Chao1 diversity in multiple sclerosis patients than in controls.

The source is a girl under 18 with multiple sclerosis. The sample comprised blood. The chain is built from TRBV5-5 and TRBJ2-3; 7 bases match TRBD2. The CDR3 nucleotides read TGTGCCAGCAGCTTGGCAGGGAGGGCCACAGATACGCAGTATTTT. This encodes CASSLAGRATDTQYF.